A selection of T cell receptor beta chains follows, all from one sample in a study of T-cell memory formation after mild COVID-19. TCRdb re-called the 5' RACE reads with MiXCR, one entry per CDR3 protein. This table has roughly 100,000 distinct CDR3 sequences, around an eighth appearing once. Sequenced sample: PBMCs or a T cell subset sorted from them (not recorded which). All receptors come from an adult woman who had mild COVID-19 (a few samples of this study predate the infection). Cell type and time point are not known. Each CDR3 is given with its conserved first and last residue. D genes are given only for firm matches. Size tells how often a clone was seen (once, few, many) or the class of an expanded clone, and some rows leave it out.

D gene: NA; J gene: TRBJ2-2; clone size: few; V gene: TRBV10-3; CDR3 protein: CAIRPGTTNTGELFF; CDR3 DNA: TGTGCCATCAGGCCGGGAACCACGAACACCGGGGAGCTGTTTTTT
D gene: TRBD2; J gene: TRBJ2-1; clone size: NA; V gene: TRBV7-3; CDR3 protein: CASSLGTGLADEQFF; CDR3 DNA: TGTGCCAGCAGCCTGGGTACGGGACTAGCGGATGAGCAGTTCTTC
D gene: NA; J gene: TRBJ2-5; clone size: few; V gene: TRBV12-3/TRBV12-4; CDR3 protein: CASSLGPGSEETQYF; CDR3 DNA: TGTGCCAGCAGCTTGGGACCGGGATCAGAAGAGACCCAGTACTTC
D gene: NA; J gene: TRBJ2-7; clone size: medium-sized; V gene: TRBV27; CDR3 protein: CASRMLNSYEQYF; CDR3 DNA: TGTGCCAGCAGAATGTTGAACTCCTACGAGCAGTACTTC
D gene: NA; J gene: TRBJ2-7; clone size: NA; V gene: TRBV4-3; CDR3 protein: CASSLETSSSYEQYF; CDR3 DNA: TGCGCCAGCAGCCTGGAGACTTCCAGCTCCTACGAGCAGTACTTC
D gene: NA; J gene: TRBJ1-1; clone size: NA; V gene: TRBV5-1; CDR3 protein: CASSPGAGTEAFF; CDR3 DNA: TGCGCCAGCAGCCCGGGGGCCGGCACTGAAGCTTTCTTT
D gene: TRBD1; J gene: TRBJ1-1; clone size: NA; V gene: TRBV27; CDR3 protein: CASLGQGGTEAFF; CDR3 DNA: TGTGCCAGCCTGGGACAGGGTGGAACTGAAGCTTTCTTT
D gene: TRBD2; J gene: TRBJ2-7; clone size: few; V gene: TRBV6-5; CDR3 protein: CASSHSSGTYEQYF; CDR3 DNA: TGTGCCAGCAGCCATTCTAGCGGGACCTACGAGCAGTACTTC
D gene: NA; J gene: TRBJ2-1; clone size: few; V gene: TRBV9; CDR3 protein: CASSVEGWDEQFF; CDR3 DNA: TGTGCCAGCAGCGTAGAAGGATGGGATGAGCAGTTCTTC
D gene: NA; J gene: TRBJ2-2; clone size: few; V gene: TRBV7-8; CDR3 protein: CASSSPGGADTGELFF; CDR3 DNA: TGTGCCAGCAGCAGCCCTGGGGGCGCCGACACCGGGGAGCTGTTTTTT
D gene: TRBD2; J gene: TRBJ2-1; clone size: NA; V gene: TRBV20-1; CDR3 protein: CSARETHSGSNGNEQFF; CDR3 DNA: TGCAGTGCTAGAGAAACCCATAGCGGGAGCAATGGCAATGAGCAGTTCTTC
D gene: TRBD2; J gene: TRBJ2-7; clone size: NA; V gene: TRBV4-3; CDR3 protein: CASSQRVSGAYEQYF; CDR3 DNA: TGCGCCAGCAGCCAACGGGTCAGCGGGGCGTACGAGCAGTACTTC
D gene: TRBD1; J gene: TRBJ2-2; clone size: many; V gene: TRBV5-1; CDR3 protein: CASSTRTGGTGELFF; CDR3 DNA: TGCGCCAGCAGCACTCGGACAGGGGGCACCGGGGAGCTGTTTTTT
D gene: NA; J gene: TRBJ1-1; clone size: few; V gene: TRBV4-2; CDR3 protein: CASSQEGQNTEAFF; CDR3 DNA: TGTGCCAGCAGCCAGGAGGGACAGAACACTGAAGCTTTCTTT
D gene: TRBD2; J gene: TRBJ2-3; clone size: few; V gene: TRBV20-1; CDR3 protein: CSAGKTSGRSSTDTQYF; CDR3 DNA: TGCAGTGCTGGGAAAACTAGCGGGAGGTCTAGCACAGATACGCAGTATTTT
D gene: TRBD1; J gene: TRBJ1-1; clone size: NA; V gene: TRBV6-2/TRBV6-3; CDR3 protein: CASSLRGPNTEAFF; CDR3 DNA: TGTGCCAGCAGTTTGAGGGGGCCGAACACTGAAGCTTTCTTT
D gene: NA; J gene: TRBJ2-7; clone size: many; V gene: TRBV4-3; CDR3 protein: CASSQVRLNSYEQYF; CDR3 DNA: TGCGCCAGCAGCCAAGTAAGACTGAACTCCTACGAGCAGTACTTC
D gene: TRBD2; J gene: TRBJ2-1; clone size: many; V gene: TRBV7-9; CDR3 protein: CASSLVGLERYGQFF; CDR3 DNA: TGTGCCAGCAGCTTAGTAGGACTAGAGAGGTATGGCCAGTTCTTC
D gene: NA; J gene: TRBJ2-7; clone size: few; V gene: TRBV13; CDR3 protein: CASSLGVPESYEQYF; CDR3 DNA: TGTGCCAGCAGCTTAGGAGTTCCAGAGTCCTACGAGCAGTACTTC
D gene: TRBD2; J gene: TRBJ2-1; clone size: few; V gene: TRBV10-3; CDR3 protein: CAIGLTKGLAGGPVTYNEQFF; CDR3 DNA: TGTGCCATCGGGTTAACTAAGGGACTAGCGGGAGGGCCTGTCACCTACAATGAGCAGTTCTTC
D gene: TRBD1; J gene: TRBJ2-7; clone size: NA; V gene: TRBV5-5; CDR3 protein: CASRARQGFEYEQYF; CDR3 DNA: TGTGCCAGCAGGGCGCGACAGGGGTTTGAGTACGAGCAGTACTTC
D gene: NA; J gene: TRBJ2-7; clone size: many; V gene: TRBV25-1; CDR3 protein: CASSDPRSSYEQYF; CDR3 DNA: TGTGCCAGCAGTGACCCCCGTAGCTCCTACGAGCAGTACTTC
D gene: TRBD2; J gene: TRBJ2-3; clone size: NA; V gene: TRBV10-3; CDR3 protein: CATSGLAGGPHTDTQYF; CDR3 DNA: TGTGCCACCTCGGGGCTAGCGGGGGGGCCGCACACAGATACGCAGTATTTT
D gene: NA; J gene: TRBJ2-2; clone size: NA; V gene: TRBV28; CDR3 protein: CASRVVGVNTGELFF; CDR3 DNA: TGTGCCAGCAGGGTTGTGGGGGTGAACACCGGGGAGCTGTTTTTT
D gene: NA; J gene: TRBJ2-1; clone size: NA; V gene: TRBV12-3/TRBV12-4; CDR3 protein: CASSANSWTEQFF; CDR3 DNA: TGTGCCAGCAGTGCAAACAGTTGGACCGAGCAGTTCTTC
D gene: NA; J gene: TRBJ2-7; clone size: few; V gene: TRBV2; CDR3 protein: CASSDLGTSSYEQYF; CDR3 DNA: TGTGCCAGCAGTGATCTTGGAACTAGCTCCTACGAGCAGTACTTC
D gene: NA; J gene: TRBJ2-1; clone size: few; V gene: TRBV7-9; CDR3 protein: CASSSPTRYNEQFF; CDR3 DNA: TGTGCCAGCAGCTCGCCGACTAGATACAATGAGCAGTTCTTC
D gene: TRBD1; J gene: TRBJ1-1; clone size: few; V gene: TRBV6-4; CDR3 protein: CASSNTYRGANTEAFF; CDR3 DNA: TGTGCCAGCAGTAATACCTACAGGGGGGCGAACACTGAAGCTTTCTTT
D gene: TRBD2; J gene: TRBJ2-1; clone size: few; V gene: TRBV7-6; CDR3 protein: CASSRSGGPQNEQFF; CDR3 DNA: TGTGCCAGCAGCCGTAGCGGGGGACCCCAGAATGAGCAGTTCTTC
D gene: NA; J gene: TRBJ2-1; clone size: few; V gene: TRBV16; CDR3 protein: CASSQARYNEQFF; CDR3 DNA: TGTGCCAGCAGCCAAGCTCGTTACAATGAGCAGTTCTTC
D gene: NA; J gene: TRBJ1-1; clone size: few; V gene: TRBV4-2; CDR3 protein: CASSQDPGEGEAFF; CDR3 DNA: TGTGCCAGCAGCCAAGATCCTGGGGAGGGAGAAGCTTTCTTT
D gene: NA; J gene: TRBJ2-3; clone size: few; V gene: TRBV7-6; CDR3 protein: CASSLGFTDTQYF; CDR3 DNA: TGTGCCAGCAGCTTAGGGTTCACAGATACGCAGTATTTT
D gene: NA; J gene: TRBJ2-5; clone size: few; V gene: TRBV12-3/TRBV12-4; CDR3 protein: CASGSEETQYF; CDR3 DNA: TGTGCCAGCGGGAGTGAAGAGACCCAGTACTTC
D gene: NA; J gene: TRBJ2-4; clone size: few; V gene: TRBV6-7; CDR3 protein: CASSYPDTKNIQYF; CDR3 DNA: TGTGCCAGCAGTTACCCCGATACCAAAAACATTCAGTACTTC
D gene: NA; J gene: TRBJ2-5; clone size: few; V gene: TRBV7-3; CDR3 protein: CASSLKGEPRETQYF; CDR3 DNA: TGTGCCAGCAGCTTAAAGGGGGAACCTAGGGAGACCCAGTACTTC
D gene: NA; J gene: TRBJ2-7; clone size: NA; V gene: TRBV5-1; CDR3 protein: CASSGGTEAYEQYF; CDR3 DNA: TGCGCCAGCAGCGGCGGGACAGAAGCCTACGAGCAGTACTTC
D gene: NA; J gene: TRBJ2-3; clone size: few; V gene: TRBV29-1; CDR3 protein: CSVEAPRTADTQYF; CDR3 DNA: TGCAGCGTTGAAGCTCCCCGGACGGCAGATACGCAGTATTTT
D gene: TRBD2; J gene: TRBJ2-7; clone size: few; V gene: TRBV4-1; CDR3 protein: CASSQEDLSAGGVHEQYF; CDR3 DNA: TGCGCCAGCAGCCAAGAAGATTTATCAGCGGGGGGGGTCCACGAGCAGTACTTC
D gene: TRBD2; J gene: TRBJ2-1; clone size: few; V gene: TRBV20-1; CDR3 protein: CSARDQTTSGGDSYNEQFF; CDR3 DNA: TGCAGTGCTAGAGATCAGACGACTAGCGGGGGTGACTCCTACAATGAGCAGTTCTTC
D gene: NA; J gene: TRBJ2-1; clone size: NA; V gene: TRBV24-1; CDR3 protein: CATRDSYTNEQFF; CDR3 DNA: TGTGCCACCAGGGATTCCTATACCAATGAGCAGTTCTTC
D gene: NA; J gene: TRBJ2-7; clone size: few; V gene: TRBV5-8; CDR3 protein: CASTDSYEQYF; CDR3 DNA: TGTGCCAGCACCGATTCCTACGAGCAGTACTTC
D gene: NA; J gene: TRBJ2-7; clone size: few; V gene: TRBV5-6; CDR3 protein: CASSSGLEQYF; CDR3 DNA: TGTGCCAGCAGCTCCGGACTTGAGCAGTACTTC
D gene: TRBD1; J gene: TRBJ2-7; clone size: few; V gene: TRBV5-1; CDR3 protein: CASSLAGQGLSYEQYF; CDR3 DNA: TGCGCCAGCAGCTTAGCGGGACAGGGTTTATCCTACGAGCAGTACTTC
D gene: NA; J gene: TRBJ2-6; clone size: few; V gene: TRBV7-8; CDR3 protein: CASSFPSSGGRRSGANVLTF; CDR3 DNA: TGTGCCAGCAGCTTCCCCTCGTCCGGGGGACGACGCTCTGGGGCCAACGTCCTGACTTTC
D gene: TRBD1; J gene: TRBJ1-2; clone size: NA; V gene: TRBV29-1; CDR3 protein: CSVESGGYGYTF; CDR3 DNA: TGCAGCGTTGAATCAGGGGGCTATGGCTACACCTTC
D gene: NA; J gene: TRBJ2-7; clone size: NA; V gene: TRBV29-1; CDR3 protein: CSVGDRSYEQYF; CDR3 DNA: TGCAGCGTTGGGGACCGCTCCTACGAGCAGTACTTC
D gene: TRBD2; J gene: TRBJ2-3; clone size: NA; V gene: TRBV11-2; CDR3 protein: CASSLQAGGGSDTQYF; CDR3 DNA: TGTGCCAGCAGCTTACAGGCGGGAGGTGGCTCAGATACGCAGTATTTT
D gene: TRBD1; J gene: TRBJ2-3; clone size: NA; V gene: TRBV11-2; CDR3 protein: CASRLRDRAQDTQYF; CDR3 DNA: TGTGCCAGCAGGTTACGGGACAGGGCACAGGATACGCAGTATTTT
D gene: TRBD2; J gene: TRBJ2-1; clone size: many; V gene: TRBV19; CDR3 protein: CATSPGGDYNEQFF; CDR3 DNA: TGTGCCACCTCCCCGGGGGGGGACTACAATGAGCAGTTCTTC
D gene: NA; J gene: TRBJ2-1; clone size: few; V gene: TRBV12-3/TRBV12-4; CDR3 protein: CASSLYTGLDNEQFF; CDR3 DNA: TGTGCCAGCAGCCTTTATACAGGGTTAGACAATGAGCAGTTCTTC
D gene: TRBD2; J gene: TRBJ2-1; clone size: few; V gene: TRBV27; CDR3 protein: CASSRLAGGYNEQFF; CDR3 DNA: TGTGCCAGCAGTAGACTAGCGGGGGGGTACAATGAGCAGTTCTTC
D gene: TRBD1; J gene: TRBJ2-3; clone size: NA; V gene: TRBV5-6; CDR3 protein: CASSSIGQDPAYF; CDR3 DNA: TGTGCCAGCAGCTCGATAGGACAGGACCCAGCCTATTTT
D gene: NA; J gene: TRBJ2-6; clone size: few; V gene: TRBV21-1; CDR3 protein: CASSPGGARSGANVLTF; CDR3 DNA: TGTGCCAGCAGCCCGGGGGGCGCGCGCTCTGGGGCCAACGTCCTGACTTTC
D gene: NA; J gene: TRBJ1-5; clone size: NA; V gene: TRBV2; CDR3 protein: CASRAATDQPQHF; CDR3 DNA: TGTGCCAGCAGGGCCGCGACAGATCAGCCCCAGCATTTT
D gene: NA; J gene: TRBJ2-3; clone size: few; V gene: TRBV4-3; CDR3 protein: CASSQEAASTDTQYF; CDR3 DNA: TGCGCCAGCAGCCAAGAAGCAGCTAGCACAGATACGCAGTATTTT
D gene: NA; J gene: TRBJ2-3; clone size: NA; V gene: TRBV6-5; CDR3 protein: CASSYSEGTDTQYF; CDR3 DNA: TGTGCCAGCAGTTACTCGGAGGGAACAGATACGCAGTATTTT
D gene: NA; J gene: TRBJ1-1; clone size: NA; V gene: TRBV12-3/TRBV12-4; CDR3 protein: CASSFSEGTEAFF; CDR3 DNA: TGTGCCAGCAGTTTTTCCGAGGGGACCGAAGCTTTCTTT
D gene: TRBD1; J gene: TRBJ2-5; clone size: many; V gene: TRBV5-1; CDR3 protein: CASSLREGAGQETQYF; CDR3 DNA: TGCGCCAGCAGCTTGCGCGAGGGGGCGGGTCAAGAGACCCAGTACTTC
D gene: NA; J gene: TRBJ2-3; clone size: many; V gene: TRBV20-1; CDR3 protein: CSARPRDGDTQYF; CDR3 DNA: TGCAGTGCTAGACCGAGAGATGGAGATACGCAGTATTTT
D gene: NA; J gene: TRBJ2-7; clone size: few; V gene: TRBV4-2; CDR3 protein: CASSHGFSYEQYF; CDR3 DNA: TGTGCCAGCAGTCACGGCTTCTCCTACGAGCAGTACTTC